This entry features one TCR beta chain sequence. Its matching antigen is unknown. Only in-frame clones appear in the TCRdb table, and some are missing; sequencing was by immunoSEQ multiplex PCR. The data show about 46,000 clones, around 86% seen once. Researchers took blood at baseline, on cycle 4 day 1, and on cycle 7 day 1. This sample is drawn from a study of OX40 agonist ivuxolimab in advanced cancers. Overall study context: Patients achieving partial responses numbered three: one hepatocellular carcinoma case and two cutaneous melanoma cases. Study conclusions and caveats: With doses of 0.1-3.0 mg/kg, partial responders showed among the lowest clonal expansion. On average, CD8+ T cells had more expanded clones than CD4+.

Unmatched junction bases numbered 8, after V lost 5 bases and J lost 8 bases. Looked up from germline, CDR1 is SGDLS and CDR2 is YYNGEE. The CDR3 covers 15 residues. The sample here was CD4+ or CD8+ T cells sorted from blood, taken in a trial of the OX40 agonist ivuxolimab. The origin of this receptor is an adult with an advanced solid tumor such as melanoma, head and neck, liver or kidney cancer. V gene TRBV9 combines with J gene TRBJ2-1; 12 bases match TRBD2. CDR3 amino acids: CASRPGLAGGDEQFF. The CDR3 coding sequence is TGTGCCAGCAGGCCGGGACTAGCGGGCGGAGATGAGCAGTTCTTC.